A selection of T cell receptor beta chains follows, all from one sample in a study of response to subunit inactivated influenza vaccine. TCRdb ran MiXCR on the RT-PCR reads and lists one entry per CDR3 protein. The table shows about 500,000 distinct CDR3 sequences, with 10% to 15% occurring only once. The input for sequencing was PBMCs from blood, taken 40 to 50 days after vaccination. All receptors derive from a man in his fifties or sixties who received an inactivated influenza vaccine. The CDR3 runs from the conserved cysteine through the conserved F or W. Fields, in order: clone size, D gene, J gene, V gene, CDR3 DNA, CDR3 protein. A D gene is named only where the DNA matches it firmly. A clone size is listed for some rows: how often the clone was seen (once, few, many), or a class if it is expanded.

- - TRBJ2-5 TRBV7-9 TGTGCCAGCAGCTTAGGAGGGACAATGGAAGAGACCCAGTACTTC CASSLGGTMEETQYF
many - TRBJ1-1 TRBV29-1 TGCAGCGTTGAGTGGAGCGGAGTAAACACTGAAGCTTTCTTT CSVEWSGVNTEAFF
few TRBD2 TRBJ2-1 TRBV7-9 TGTGCCAGCAGCTTAACGGGGGGGCTCGCATACAATGAGCAGTTCTTC CASSLTGGLAYNEQFF
- TRBD2 TRBJ2-1 TRBV6-1 TGTGCCAGCAGCAGGGGACTAGCGGGTGTTTACAATGAGCAGTTCTTC CASSRGLAGVYNEQFF
- TRBD2 TRBJ2-5 TRBV10-3 TGTGCCATCGGGGGGGGGGTCCAAGAGACCCAGTACTTC CAIGGGVQETQYF
few - TRBJ1-5 TRBV12-3/TRBV12-4 TGTGCCAGCACCCAGGACACGCTCAGCAATCAGCCCCAGCATTTT CASTQDTLSNQPQHF
few - TRBJ1-6 TRBV6-5 TGTGCCAGCAGTTACAACAGGGACGCCTATAATTCACCCCTCCACTTT CASSYNRDAYNSPLHF
- - TRBJ2-7 TRBV7-8 TGTGCCAGCAGCCGGAGTTACTACGAGCAGTACTTC CASSRSYYEQYF
- - TRBJ2-1 TRBV5-1 TGCGCCAGCAGCTTCAAGGGGGGGGGCCCCTACAATGAGCAGTTCTTC CASSFKGGGPYNEQFF
- - TRBJ2-3 TRBV11-2 TGTGCCAGCAGCTTACACTACACAGATACGCAGTATTTT CASSLHYTDTQYF